This TCR beta chain was observed in a study of cytomegalovirus exposure and HLA in healthy donors. The study's findings and limits: Among immune exposure information, only CMV serostatus was available. A few CMV-associated chains were confirmed in vitro to be specific for CMV antigens.

Worth noting for this clone: Its specificity is unknown.

Germline V gene data show CDR1 as SGHNT and CDR2 as YYREEE (reference sequence). After removal of 4 bases from V and 2 bases from J, the junction contained 4 bases not matched to a gene. The CDR3 sequence is 14 residues long. The PCR was carried out with 60 Vbeta primers and 13 Jbeta primers. Assay: immunoSEQ multiplex PCR; the TCRdb copy retains only in-frame clones and omits some. The sample lists about 200,000 clones; about an eighth were seen once. This clonotype originated in a man in his fifties in good health and CMV-seropositive. V usage is TRBV5-4 and J usage is TRBJ2-3, with 7 bases fitting TRBD2. Sequencing was carried out using PBMCs. Here the CDR3 reads CASSRGLDTDTQYF. For the CDR3, the DNA is TGTGCCAGCAGCCGAGGACTAGACACAGATACGCAGTATTTT.